This T cell receptor beta chain was sequenced for a study of cytomegalovirus exposure and HLA in healthy donors. With V trimmed by 5 bases and J by 2 bases, 8 bases remained unmatched. Germline V CDR1 and CDR2: SGHTA, FQGTGA. There are 16 residues in the CDR3. The primer mix had 60 Vbeta and 13 Jbeta primers. Produced via immunoSEQ multiplex PCR; TCRdb's table is partial and in-frame only. Of 150,000 to 200,000 clones listed, just over 75% are singletons. The sequence derives from a man in his forties in good health and CMV-seronegative. Specimen: PBMCs. The chain is built from TRBV7-3 and TRBJ2-2, with 7 positions matching TRBD2. The CDR3 nucleotides read TGTGCCAGCAGCCCCCTCGCGGGAGCTAACACCGGGGAGCTGTTTTTT. This codes for CASSPLAGANTGELFF.